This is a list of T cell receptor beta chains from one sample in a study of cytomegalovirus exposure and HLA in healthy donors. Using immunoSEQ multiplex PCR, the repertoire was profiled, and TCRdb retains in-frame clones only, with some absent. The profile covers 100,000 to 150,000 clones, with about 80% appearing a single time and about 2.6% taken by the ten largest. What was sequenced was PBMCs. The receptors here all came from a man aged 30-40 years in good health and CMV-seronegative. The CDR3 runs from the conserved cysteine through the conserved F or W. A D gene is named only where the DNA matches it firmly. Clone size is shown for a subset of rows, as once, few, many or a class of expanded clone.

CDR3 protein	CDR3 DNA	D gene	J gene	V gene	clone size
CASSLGSDRVLRTEAFF	TGCGCCAGCAGCTTGGGGAGCGACAGGGTACTACGCACTGAAGCTTTCTTT	TRBD1	TRBJ1-1	TRBV5-1	.
CASIRTGGEKLFF	TGTGCCAGTATTAGGACAGGGGGTGAAAAACTGTTTTTT	TRBD1	TRBJ1-4	TRBV19	.
CASSVAGTGQVYEQYF	TGCGCCAGCAGCGTCGCCGGGACAGGGCAAGTCTACGAGCAGTACTTC	TRBD1	TRBJ2-7	TRBV5-1	.
CASSPGLAGEEQFF	TGCGCCAGCAGCCCGGGACTAGCGGGAGAAGAGCAGTTCTTC	TRBD2	TRBJ2-1	TRBV5-1	.
CASSTSGTSSYNEQFF	TGTGCCAGTAGTACAAGCGGGACGAGCTCCTACAATGAGCAGTTCTTC	TRBD2	TRBJ2-1	TRBV19	.
CASSRSWGQGSYEQYF	TGTGCCAGCAGTCGTTCATGGGGACAGGGTTCCTACGAGCAGTACTTC	TRBD1	TRBJ2-7	TRBV11-2	.
CASSPTLTGHIEQYF	TGTGCCAGCAGTCCGACCCTGACAGGTCATATTGAGCAGTACTTC	.	TRBJ2-7	TRBV2	.
CASRRTGPNQPQHF	TGTGCCAGCAGACGGACAGGGCCCAATCAGCCCCAGCATTTT	TRBD1	TRBJ1-5	TRBV28	.
CASSEAGLVYSNQPQHF	TGTGCCAGCAGTGAAGCCGGACTGGTCTATAGCAATCAGCCCCAGCATTTT	.	TRBJ1-5	TRBV6-1	.
CASSVYSTEGEQFF	TGTGCCAGCAGCGTCTATAGCACCGAGGGTGAGCAGTTCTTC	.	TRBJ2-1	TRBV9	.
CASSLGDGRALADTQYF	TGTGCCAGCAGCTTAGGGGACGGGAGGGCCCTCGCAGATACGCAGTATTTT	TRBD2	TRBJ2-3	TRBV7-9	.
CASSQDSTSVGREQFF	TGCGCCAGCAGCCAAGATAGTACTAGCGTCGGTCGAGAGCAGTTCTTC	TRBD2	TRBJ2-1	TRBV4-1	.
CASSQDRVGNQPQHF	TGTGCCAGCAGCCAGGACAGGGTTGGCAATCAGCCCCAGCATTTT	TRBD1	TRBJ1-5	TRBV6-6	few
CASSYGASGTKNIQYF	TGTGCCAGCAGTTACGGGGCTAGCGGAACCAAAAACATTCAGTACTTC	TRBD2	TRBJ2-4	TRBV6-5	.
CASSSYPGQDTGELFF	TGCGCCAGCAGCTCCTACCCGGGACAAGACACCGGGGAGCTGTTTTTT	.	TRBJ2-2	TRBV5-1	.
CSVGSYEQYF	TGCAGCGTAGGGAGTTACGAGCAGTACTTC	.	TRBJ2-7	TRBV20-1	.
CASSLAVDTQYF	TGTGCCAGCAGCTTGGCCGTAGATACGCAGTATTTT	.	TRBJ2-3	TRBV7-2	.
CASSVARDRDPADTQYF	TGTGCCAGCAGCGTAGCCCGGGACAGGGATCCGGCAGATACGCAGTATTTT	TRBD1	TRBJ2-3	TRBV9	.
CASGWGVAGWDTQYF	TGTGCTAGTGGTTGGGGGGTAGCGGGTTGGGATACGCAGTATTTT	TRBD2	TRBJ2-3	TRBV12-5	.
CASSLIGGRGTSGYNEQFF	TGTGCCAGCAGTTTAATAGGAGGAAGGGGGACTAGCGGCTACAATGAGCAGTTCTTC	TRBD2	TRBJ2-1	TRBV27	once
CASSLSGTYEQYF	TGTGCCAGCAGCTTATCAGGAACCTACGAGCAGTACTTC	.	TRBJ2-7	TRBV7-9	.
CASSPRDTAETQYF	TGTGCCAGCAGCCCCCGCGATACCGCAGAGACCCAGTACTTC	.	TRBJ2-5	TRBV7-3	once
CASSYRTGVDGYTF	TGTGCCAGCAGTTACAGGACAGGAGTAGATGGCTACACCTTC	TRBD1	TRBJ1-2	TRBV6-5	.
CASSLLGPGQYQETQYF	TGTGCCAGCAGCTTGTTGGGGCCAGGACAGTACCAAGAGACCCAGTACTTC	.	TRBJ2-5	TRBV5-6	.
CASSFPGVGYNEQFF	TGTGCCAGCAGTTTCCCGGGAGTAGGTTACAATGAGCAGTTCTTC	.	TRBJ2-1	TRBV27	once
CASSRDRGFNEQFF	TGCGCCAGCAGCCGGGACAGGGGTTTCAATGAGCAGTTCTTC	TRBD1	TRBJ2-1	TRBV4-1	.
CASLNIGGVVDEQYF	TGTGCCAGCTTAAATATTGGGGGGGTTGTGGACGAGCAGTACTTC	TRBD2	TRBJ2-7	TRBV28	.
CASSLQGRNEQFF	TGTGCCAGCAGTTTGCAGGGTAGGAATGAGCAGTTCTTC	.	TRBJ2-1	TRBV27	once
CASSGGRATDTQYF	TGTGCCAGCAGTGGCGGGAGGGCCACAGATACGCAGTATTTT	TRBD2	TRBJ2-3	TRBV6-5	once
CATHPWGRGRCTEAFF	TGTGCCACCCACCCCTGGGGGCGCGGACGCTGTACTGAAGCTTTCTTT	.	TRBJ1-1	TRBV21-1	.
CASSSILAGDEQYF	TGCGCCAGCAGCTCAATACTAGCGGGAGACGAGCAGTACTTC	TRBD2	TRBJ2-7	TRBV5-1	.